Below, 25 T cell receptor beta chains from the same sample are listed, as sequenced in a study of T-cell memory formation after mild COVID-19. MiXCR was run by TCRdb on the 5' RACE reads, yielding one entry per CDR3 protein. The sample consists of about 270,000 distinct CDR3 sequences, approximately 15% of them appearing once. Sequenced material: PBMCs or a T cell subset sorted from them (not recorded which). These receptors all stem from an adult woman who had mild COVID-19 (a few samples of this study predate the infection). Cell type and time point are not known.

The rearrangement uses TRBV24-1 and TRBJ2-1, with 7 bases fitting TRBD2. CDR3 length equals 16 residues. The V and J ends lost 1 base and 7 bases, in that order; junction bases with no gene match: 9. Germline lookup yields CDR1 KGHDR and CDR2 SFDVKD. In nucleotides, the CDR3 is TGTGCCACCAGTGATTTTCAAGCGGGATTACAGAATGAGCAGTTCTTC. Its protein product is CATSDFQAGLQNEQFF.

This chain connects TRBV10-3 to TRBJ2-7, with D tentatively TRBD2 (7 bases). Germline CDR1 reads ENHRY; CDR2 reads SYGVKD. The CDR3 is 15 residues long. Trimming took 1 base from V and 2 from J, leaving 12 bases between them. In nucleotides, the CDR3 is TGTGCCATCAGTGAGTGGATAGGGGGGGCCTACGAGCAGTACTTC. This gives the protein CAISEWIGGAYEQYF.

This clonotype was counted only a few times. The V call is TRBV7-2, the J call TRBJ1-1; D uncertain. Germline-derived CDR1 and CDR2 are SGHTA and FQGNSA. V lost 5 bases and J 2 bases, leaving 9 bases between the germline ends. The CDR3 is 13 residues long. In DNA form, the CDR3 reads TGTGCCAGCAGCCGGAAGATTAACACTGAAGCTTTCTTT. Encoded protein: CASSRKINTEAFF.

This chain connects TRBV12-3 or TRBV12-4 to TRBJ2-7; 9 bases are a match to TRBD1. The V and J ends lost 6 bases and 4 bases, in that order; junction bases with no gene match: 10. This CDR3 is 15 amino acids long. This CDR3 reads CASSPSGQGTYEQYF. The CDR3 bases are TGTGCCAGCAGCCCCTCGGGACAGGGTACATACGAGCAGTACTTC.

This clonotype was observed a handful of times. The J gene is TRBJ2-7, the V gene TRBV6-5, with TRBD1 identical over 9 bases. V lost 6 bases and J lost 6; bases outside the gene matches: 0. This CDR3 comprises 11 residues. Germline V CDR1 and CDR2: MNHEY, SVGAGI. The CDR3 DNA reads TGTGCCAGCAGACAGGGGGCCGAGCAGTACTTC. Translating it yields CASRQGAEQYF.

This chain connects TRBV20-1 to TRBJ2-5; D gene unclear. The CDR3 covers 11 residues. CDR1 and CDR2 (germline): DFQATT, SNEGSKA (reference sequence). V shed 0 bases and J shed 9 bases, with 8 bases lying between them. The CDR3 sequence: CSARDAPAQYF. The CDR3 DNA reads TGCAGTGCTAGAGACGCGCCAGCCCAGTACTTC.

The chain joins TRBV7-8 to TRBJ2-5, with 10 bases that match TRBD2. The ends lost 1 base at V and 2 bases at J; junction bases unmatched: 4. This CDR3 spans 16 amino acids. Germline CDR1 and CDR2: SGHVS and FQNEAQ. This CDR3 reads CASSLGSGRKQETQYF. CDR3 nucleotide sequence: TGTGCCAGCAGCTTAGGTAGCGGGAGGAAACAAGAGACCCAGTACTTC.

This clonotype occurred a few times. J is TRBJ2-3 and V is TRBV5-6; D remains unclear. The CDR3 is 16 amino acids. Germline CDR1 is SGHDT and CDR2 is YYEEEE. The V end was cut by 2 bases, the J end by 1 base, with 14 bases between. The DNA for the CDR3 is TGTGCCAGCAGCTTCCGTGTGGATTGGGGCACAGATACGCAGTATTTT. This gives the protein CASSFRVDWGTDTQYF.

The chain links TRBV19 to TRBJ2-6; weak D call: TRBD2 (5 bases). V was cut by 10 bases and J by 3 bases, with 16 bases left in between. The germline CDR1 and CDR2 sequences are LNHDA and SQIVND (reference sequence). This CDR3 spans 15 amino acids. The CDR3 loop is CATRPRGLGANVLTF. CDR3 sequence (DNA): TGTGCCACCCGACCTAGAGGGCTTGGGGCCAACGTCCTGACTTTC. Full variable domain (remainder filled in from reference TRBV19 and TRBJ2-6): DGGITQSPKYLFRKEGQNVTLSCEQNLNHDAMYWYRQDPGQGLRLIYYSQIVNDFQKGDIAEGYSVSREKKESFPLTVTSAQKNPTAFYLCATRPRGLGANVLTFGAGSRLTVL.

The rearrangement joins TRBV30 to TRBJ1-3, with D maybe TRBD1 (5 bases). CDR1 is GTSNPN and CDR2 is SVGIG in the germline V gene (reference sequence). The V end lost 2 bases, the J end lost 0 bases, and 17 bases lay between the germline ends. This CDR3 spans 17 amino acids. CDR3 region: CAWSQGRRRGSGNTIYF. The DNA of the CDR3 is TGTGCCTGGAGTCAGGGCCGGCGGCGGGGCTCTGGAAACACCATATATTTT. The whole variable domain, remainder taken from reference TRBV30 and TRBJ1-3, is SQTIHQWPATLVQPVGSPLSLECTVEGTSNPNLYWYRQAAGRGLQLLFYSVGIGQISSEVPQNLSASRPQDRQFILSSKKLLLSDSGFYLCAWSQGRRRGSGNTIYFGEGSWLTVV.

This clonotype occurred a few times. The V call is TRBV25-1, the J call TRBJ2-5; D perhaps matches TRBD2 (5 bases). Germline CDR1 reads MGHDK; CDR2 reads SYGVNS. The CDR3 covers 16 residues. Trimming pared 2 bases from V and 2 bases from J, leaving 15 bases between. The CDR3 region is CASSELRSGTQETQYF. The CDR3 nucleotides read TGTGCCAGCAGTGAACTGAGGAGCGGAACGCAAGAGACCCAGTACTTC.

This clonotype was observed a few times. The chain has TRBV20-1 and TRBJ2-1, with TRBD2 matching 9 bases. This CDR3 has 15 residues. After removal of 5 bases from V and 7 bases from J, the junction contained 12 bases not matched to a gene. Germline CDR1 DFQATT, CDR2 SNEGSKA (reference sequence). This chain's CDR3 is CSARDWRGGRNEQFF. In DNA form, the CDR3 reads TGCAGTGCTCGCGACTGGCGGGGGGGCAGAAATGAGCAGTTCTTC.

The J gene is TRBJ2-7, the V gene TRBV30; TRBD2 aligns across 9 bases. The CDR3 has 13 amino acids. Germline loops: CDR1 GTSNPN, CDR2 SVGIG (reference sequence). The junction had 6 bases not matched to a gene; V was cut back by 4 bases and J by 5 bases. CDR3 in DNA: TGTGCCTGGAAAATAGCGGGAGTAAACGAGCAGTACTTC. This translates into CAWKIAGVNEQYF.

This clonotype was detected a few times. This chain uses TRBV5-1 with TRBJ2-3; D remains unclear. The CDR3 runs to 16 residues. Germline CDR1 SGHRS, CDR2 YFSETQ. The V end was cut by 5 bases, the J end by 0 bases, with 16 bases between. The CDR3 loop reads CASRAAAGPSTDTQYF. CDR3 coding DNA: TGCGCCAGCAGAGCCGCGGCTGGCCCTAGCACAGATACGCAGTATTTT.

This clonotype has at least ten counts. This rearrangement joins TRBV9 to TRBJ1-5; D not certain. Germline assignment: CDR1 SGDLS and CDR2 YYNGEE. V lost 0 bases and J 0 bases, leaving 4 bases between the germline ends. The CDR3 contains 14 residues. CDR3 sequence reads: CASSVANSNQPQHF. The CDR3 nucleotides are TGTGCCAGCAGCGTAGCTAATAGCAATCAGCCCCAGCATTTT.

The V call is TRBV18, the J call TRBJ1-1; possibly TRBD1 for D (6 bases). This CDR3 region has 14 residues. V lost 3 bases to trimming and J lost 4 bases, with 12 bases between them. The germline V gene has CDR1 KGHSH and CDR2 LQKENI. CDR3 residues: CASSPKTGGTEAFF. CDR3 coding DNA: TGTGCCAGCTCACCCAAGACAGGAGGCACTGAAGCTTTCTTT.

In its sample, this clonotype was seen a few times. The chain uses TRBV5-5 and TRBJ2-5, with TRBD2 matching 7 bases. Germline-derived CDR1 and CDR2 are SGHKS and YYEKEE (reference sequence). CDR3 length: 13 amino acids. With 3 bases clipped from V and 1 base from J, the junction kept 0 bases outside the gene matches. The CDR3 is CASSWGGQETQYF. CDR3 DNA: TGTGCCAGCAGCTGGGGGGGCCAAGAGACCCAGTACTTC.

V gene TRBV7-2 combines with J gene TRBJ2-3; D gene unclear. Trimming removed 5 bases from V and 6 bases from J, with 15 bases in between. Germline V CDR1 and CDR2: SGHTA, FQGNSA. The CDR3 is made up of 14 amino acids. CDR3 region: CASSPTRNDDTQYF. In DNA form, the CDR3 reads TGTGCCAGCAGCCCAACCCGAAACGACGATACGCAGTATTTT.

This clonotype was detected a few times. The chain links TRBV7-9 to TRBJ2-3; no clear D. Trimming stripped 2 bases from V and 2 bases from J, with 20 bases between. CDR1 SEHNR and CDR2 FQNEAQ come from the germline V gene (reference sequence). The CDR3 is 18 amino acids. CDR3 nucleotides: TGTGCCAGCAGCTTATACCGCCGGAGCCCCCACCCCACAGATACGCAGTATTTT. This encodes CASSLYRRSPHPTDTQYF.

A remark on this clonotype: A read error may produce the germline difference seen at one junction end. The gene calls are TRBV23-1 and TRBJ2-7; the D is unclear. TRBV23-1 is recorded as an ORF, its role being uncertain. CDR3 size: 9 residues. The CDR3 sequence: CKWDYEQYF. For the CDR3, the DNA is TGTAAATGGGACTACGAGCAGTACTTC.

This chain connects TRBV7-2 to TRBJ2-3; D is uncertain. The CDR3 length is 11 residues. Trimming pared 0 bases from V and 14 bases from J, leaving 9 bases between. Looked up from germline, CDR1 is SGHTA and CDR2 is FQGNSA. CDR3 bases: TGTGCCAGCAGCTTAGCTCGTATGAGGTATTTT. This encodes CASSLARMRYF.

DNA of the CDR3: TGTGCCAGCAGCGCGTTCAATCAGCCCCAGCATTTT. Protein: CASSAFNQPQHF. The V gene is TRBV7-2, the J gene TRBJ1-5; D is unresolved. CDR1 is SGHTA and CDR2 is FQGNSA in the germline V gene. V dropped 5 bases and J dropped 3 bases, with 5 bases sitting between them. The CDR3 extends over 12 amino acids. Using reference TRBV7-2 and TRBJ1-5 for the parts outside the CDR3, the full variable domain is GAGVSQSPSNKVTEKGKDVELRCDPISGHTALYWYRQSLGQGLEFLIYFQGNSAPDKSGLPSDRFSAERTGGSVSTLTIQRTQQEDSAVYLCASSAFNQPQHFGDGTRLSIL.

V and J are TRBV12-3 or TRBV12-4 and TRBJ1-2; 7 nucleotides match TRBD1. J gave up 1 base and V 0 bases, and 2 bases lay outside the gene matches. The CDR3 has 15 amino acids. The CDR3 region has the DNA TGTGCCAGCAGTTTAGCGGGGACAGTTAACTATGGCTACACCTTC. It yields the protein CASSLAGTVNYGYTF.

This clonotype appeared a few times. The genes are TRBV2 and TRBJ1-1; a possible D gene is TRBD1 (5 bases). There are 12 residues in the CDR3. V was pared by 7 bases and J by 4 bases, with 10 bases between. Germline V gene data show CDR1 as SNHLY and CDR2 as FYNNEI. The CDR3 bases are TGTGCCAGCAAGTCAGGGCCCACTGAAGCTTTCTTT. Translation gives CASKSGPTEAFF.

J is TRBJ1-1 and V is TRBV11-3; no clear D. The V and J ends lost 5 bases and 4 bases respectively, with 11 bases between them. The CDR3 loop spans 13 amino acids. Germline loops: CDR1 SGHNT, CDR2 YENEEA. CDR3 sequence (DNA): TGTGCCAGCAGCCCAAACCTCATCACTGAAGCTTTCTTT. This encodes CASSPNLITEAFF.